A selection of T cell receptor beta chains follows, all from one sample in a study of regulatory T cells in long-lasting Graves disease. MiXCR was run by TCRdb on the multiplex PCR reads, yielding one entry per CDR3 protein. The data hold over 650,000 distinct CDR3 sequences, with around 32% observed a single time. The sequences come from peripheral blood mononuclear cells (PBMCs), collected when the disease was refractory, from a patient treated with antithyroid drugs. These receptors came from a female donor with Graves disease. Both conserved end residues are part of each CDR3. Fields, in order: J gene, D gene, clone size, V gene, CDR3 length, CDR3 DNA, CDR3 protein. The D gene is left open where the match is weak. The size field is filled for only some rows; it gives once, few, many or a size class.

TRBJ1-1 | NA | few | TRBV27 | 15 | TGTGCCAGCAGTTCGGGCCCCGACGGAAACACTGAAGCTTTCTTT | CASSSGPDGNTEAFF
TRBJ1-1 | NA | many | TRBV27 | 13 | TGTGCCAGCAGTTTTTCAGAGAACACTGAAGCTTTCTTT | CASSFSENTEAFF
TRBJ1-4 | NA | NA | TRBV20-1 | 15 | TGCAGTGCTAGTCTGCCGGGCCCCTGGGGTGAAAAACTGTTTTTT | CSASLPGPWGEKLFF
TRBJ1-6 | NA | NA | TRBV30 | 13 | TGTGCCACGGCCCCGGATAATAATTCACCCCTCCACTTT | CATAPDNNSPLHF
TRBJ2-5 | TRBD2 | few | TRBV29-1 | 21 | TGCAGCGTTGAAGATATTAATTTTCGGGCTAGCGGGGCCCACTTCCCCGAGACCCAGTACTTC | CSVEDINFRASGAHFPETQYF
TRBJ2-1 | NA | NA | TRBV30 | 14 | TGTGCCTGGACAACTGGGAGCTCCTACAATGAGCAGTTCTTC | CAWTTGSSYNEQFF
TRBJ1-1 | NA | NA | TRBV20-1 | 13 | TGCAGTGCTAGAAAGCGGCAGGTAATTGAAGCTTTCTTT | CSARKRQVIEAFF
TRBJ1-2 | NA | NA | TRBV12-3/TRBV12-4 | 14 | TGTGCCAGCACTCCCCGTGGGGTTGCCTATGGCTACACCTTC | CASTPRGVAYGYTF
TRBJ1-1 | NA | NA | TRBV27 | 18 | TGTGCCAGCAGTTACGGCAGGGCAGGGTTTGGGGGAAACACTGAAGCTTTCTTT | CASSYGRAGFGGNTEAFF
TRBJ1-1 | TRBD1 | NA | TRBV27 | 14 | TGTGCCAGCCGACAGGGGAGTACGAACACTGAAGCTTTCTTT | CASRQGSTNTEAFF
TRBJ2-7 | NA | NA | TRBV19 | 15 | TGTGCCAGTAGTCCCCGCGGGGCGGCCTCCTACGAGCAGTACTTC | CASSPRGAASYEQYF
TRBJ2-2 | TRBD2 | few | TRBV20-1 | 15 | TGCAGTGCTTCGTTGGGACTAGTAGTCTCCGGGGAGCTGTTTTTT | CSASLGLVVSGELFF
TRBJ2-7 | TRBD1 | NA | TRBV13 | 12 | TGTGCCAGCAGCCAGGGGGCTGGCGAGCAGTACTTC | CASSQGAGEQYF
TRBJ1-4 | NA | many | TRBV12-3/TRBV12-4 | 14 | TGTGCCAGCAGTCCCGGGACGCTGAATGAAAAACTGTTTTTT | CASSPGTLNEKLFF
TRBJ1-5 | NA | few | TRBV15 | 15 | TGTGCCACCAGCAGGCAGCGGCCAAGCAATCAGCCCCAGCATTTT | CATSRQRPSNQPQHF
TRBJ2-5 | TRBD1 | few | TRBV30 | 13 | TGTGCCTGGAGCGGGACAGGGTATGAGACCCAGTACTTC | CAWSGTGYETQYF